Listed below are T cell receptor beta chains from one sample, sequenced in a study of T cell responses to AZD1222 COVID-19 vaccine. TCRdb's table, derived via immunoSEQ multiplex PCR, lists solely in-frame clones and lacks some. The sample consists of 110,000 to 150,000 clones, about nine tenths of them appearing once. The sequenced sample was peripheral blood, obtained 28 days after the second AZD1222 dose. These receptors were obtained from an adult who received the AZD1222 COVID-19 vaccine. The CDR3 runs from the conserved cysteine through the conserved F or W. Each record gives: clone size, V gene, D gene, J gene, CDR3 length, CDR3 protein, CDR3 DNA. The D gene is left open where the match is weak. Rows give clone size only sometimes, using once, few, many, or a class for an expanded clone.

clone_size: .; v_call: TRBV7-8; d_call: .; j_call: TRBJ1-2; cdr3_length: 15; cdr3_aa: CASSLEPGALGGYTF; cdr3_nt: TGTGCCAGCAGCTTAGAACCAGGGGCCCTCGGTGGCTACACCTTC
clone_size: .; v_call: TRBV5-5; d_call: TRBD1; j_call: TRBJ2-3; cdr3_length: 15; cdr3_aa: CASSYQGQGVDTQYF; cdr3_nt: TGTGCCAGCAGCTACCAGGGACAGGGGGTGGATACGCAGTATTTT
clone_size: .; v_call: TRBV7-9; d_call: .; j_call: TRBJ1-2; cdr3_length: 15; cdr3_aa: CASSSARGSNYGYTF; cdr3_nt: TGTGCCAGCAGCTCCGCTCGGGGGTCGAACTATGGCTACACCTTC
clone_size: .; v_call: TRBV12-5; d_call: TRBD2; j_call: TRBJ2-3; cdr3_length: 16; cdr3_aa: CASGFSLAGGTDTQYF; cdr3_nt: TGTGCTAGTGGTTTTTCACTAGCGGGGGGAACAGATACGCAGTATTTT
clone_size: once; v_call: TRBV4-1; d_call: .; j_call: TRBJ2-7; cdr3_length: 14; cdr3_aa: CASSSTTKPYEQYF; cdr3_nt: TGCGCCAGCAGCTCGACAACGAAACCCTACGAGCAGTACTTC
clone_size: .; v_call: TRBV5-1; d_call: TRBD2; j_call: TRBJ2-3; cdr3_length: 17; cdr3_aa: CASSLVSGGQQLGTQYF; cdr3_nt: TGCGCCAGCAGCTTGGTTAGCGGGGGCCAACAATTGGGTACGCAGTATTTT
clone_size: .; v_call: TRBV5-5; d_call: .; j_call: TRBJ1-1; cdr3_length: 14; cdr3_aa: CASSSIGPNTEAFF; cdr3_nt: TGTGCCAGCAGCTCGATCGGGCCGAACACTGAAGCTTTCTTT
clone_size: .; v_call: TRBV7-3; d_call: .; j_call: TRBJ2-3; cdr3_length: 18; cdr3_aa: CASRPIPIGGLSTDTQYF; cdr3_nt: TGTGCCAGCAGGCCCATCCCCATTGGCGGGCTTAGCACAGATACGCAGTATTTT
clone_size: .; v_call: TRBV19; d_call: .; j_call: TRBJ1-1; cdr3_length: 15; cdr3_aa: CASSSLTTGQPEAFF; cdr3_nt: TGTGCCAGTAGCTCCTTAACGACAGGCCAGCCTGAAGCTTTCTTT
clone_size: .; v_call: TRBV5-5; d_call: .; j_call: TRBJ1-2; cdr3_length: 14; cdr3_aa: CASSLALTSNGYTF; cdr3_nt: TGTGCCAGCAGCTTGGCCCTGACGTCCAATGGCTACACCTTC
clone_size: once; v_call: TRBV2; d_call: .; j_call: TRBJ1-3; cdr3_length: 14; cdr3_aa: CASTGGEGGNTIYF; cdr3_nt: TGTGCCAGCACCGGAGGCGAAGGAGGAAACACCATATATTTT
clone_size: .; v_call: TRBV27; d_call: .; j_call: TRBJ1-5; cdr3_length: 13; cdr3_aa: CASSQIQGQPQHF; cdr3_nt: TGTGCCAGCAGCCAGATACAGGGACAGCCCCAGCATTTT
clone_size: .; v_call: TRBV14; d_call: .; j_call: TRBJ2-7; cdr3_length: 14; cdr3_aa: CASSPRGFRQEQYF; cdr3_nt: TGTGCCAGCAGCCCCCGAGGGTTTCGGCAGGAGCAGTACTTC
clone_size: .; v_call: TRBV5-1; d_call: TRBD1; j_call: TRBJ1-2; cdr3_length: 13; cdr3_aa: CASSPTGDYGYTF; cdr3_nt: TGCGCCAGCTCTCCCACAGGGGACTATGGCTACACCTTC
clone_size: few; v_call: TRBV2; d_call: .; j_call: TRBJ1-5; cdr3_length: 15; cdr3_aa: CASRETEQRNQPQHF; cdr3_nt: TGTGCCAGCAGAGAGACAGAGCAACGCAATCAGCCCCAGCATTTT
clone_size: .; v_call: TRBV27; d_call: .; j_call: TRBJ1-5; cdr3_length: 15; cdr3_aa: CASRLGRSLRQPQHF; cdr3_nt: TGTGCCAGCAGGCTGGGTAGGAGTTTGCGTCAGCCCCAGCATTTT
clone_size: once; v_call: TRBV3-1/TRBV3-2; d_call: TRBD2; j_call: TRBJ2-1; cdr3_length: 16; cdr3_aa: CASSQEGLAETNEQFF; cdr3_nt: TGTGCCAGCAGCCAAGAGGGACTAGCGGAGACCAATGAGCAGTTCTTC
clone_size: .; v_call: TRBV7-3; d_call: .; j_call: TRBJ2-2; cdr3_length: 15; cdr3_aa: CASSPTGSNTGELFF; cdr3_nt: TGTGCCAGCAGCCCTACAGGGTCGAACACCGGGGAGCTGTTTTTT
clone_size: .; v_call: TRBV7-2; d_call: .; j_call: TRBJ2-7; cdr3_length: 16; cdr3_aa: CASSLEPAGFLNEQYF; cdr3_nt: TGTGCCAGCAGCTTAGAACCCGCGGGGTTCCTGAACGAGCAGTACTTC
clone_size: .; v_call: TRBV7-9; d_call: TRBD1; j_call: TRBJ2-1; cdr3_length: 15; cdr3_aa: CASSPGQGFDNEQFF; cdr3_nt: TGTGCCAGCAGCCCTGGACAGGGTTTTGACAATGAGCAGTTCTTC